This T cell receptor beta chain stems from a study of cytomegalovirus exposure and HLA in healthy donors. Study-wide background: Around four fifths of 398 genotyped donors fell in the Caucasian-associated ancestry cluster. Study-wide results and limits: A missense variant in DCLRE1C was later tied to TCR beta V- and J-gene trimming. A later analysis found TCR association rates differed by HLA locus, highest for DRB1 and lowest for HLA-C. The Asian-associated ancestry cluster reportedly had fewer N-insertions than the approximately 650-donor mean in a later analysis.

The PCR ran on 60 Vbeta and 13 Jbeta primers. Sequenced by immunoSEQ multiplex PCR; TCRdb stores in-frame clones only, minus some. Found here are about 120,000 clones, about three fifths of them singletons; the top ten hold 10%. This CDR3 is 15 amino acids long. Germline V CDR1 and CDR2: SGHRS, YFSETQ. The J segment lost 6 bases and the V segment lost 0 bases, leaving 4 bases of the junction unmatched. A remark on this clone: The antigen remains undetermined.

The sample consisted of PBMCs. This receptor was identified in a man aged 40-55 years in good health and CMV-seropositive. The rearrangement links TRBV5-1 to TRBJ2-1; 9 positions match TRBD2. CDR3 sequence reads: CASSLVPSGANEQFF. CDR3 DNA: TGCGCCAGCAGCTTGGTGCCTAGCGGGGCCAATGAGCAGTTCTTC.